This passage covers 16 T cell receptor beta chains from one sample sequenced in a study of cytomegalovirus exposure and HLA in healthy donors (dated by TCRdb to the late 2010s). Preparation of the library involved the immunoSEQ multiplex PCR assay. This is the immuneACCESS table as TCRdb keeps it, with only in-frame sequences that have V and J called. A part of the clones is gone; compared with another copy, unresolved V genes explain less than half, and the rest is unexplained. For this sample there are approximately 210,000 clones; 86% appear just once. The ten largest account for roughly 1.5% of the sample. The sample comprised PBMCs. The source is a young woman in good health and CMV-seronegative.

The V gene is TRBV5-1, the J gene TRBJ2-3; 12 positions agree with TRBD2. The CDR3 covers 21 residues. Per the germline V gene, CDR1 is SGHRS and CDR2 is YFSETQ. Trimming removed 0 bases from V and 2 bases from J; junction bases left unmatched: 16. In DNA, the CDR3 is TGCGCCAGCAGCTTGGTCCTTGGTCTAGCGGGAGGGGGTCTTGTCACAGATACGCAGTATTTT. Encoded protein: CASSLVLGLAGGGLVTDTQYF.

The rearrangement uses TRBV5-4 and TRBJ2-1, with TRBD2 as a possible D gene (6 bases). The CDR3 runs to 15 residues. V shed 4 bases and J shed 1 base, with 12 bases lying between them. Per germline, CDR1 SGHNT and CDR2 YYREEE (reference sequence). CDR3 loop: CASSGVGGSYNEQFF. In DNA, the CDR3 is TGTGCCAGCAGCGGCGTGGGGGGTTCCTACAATGAGCAGTTCTTC.

This chain links TRBV30 with TRBJ2-3, with D possibly TRBD2 on 6 matching bases. The CDR3 contains 16 residues. The germline CDR1 and CDR2 sequences are GTSNPN and SVGIG (reference sequence). V was trimmed by 0 bases and J by 5 bases, leaving 18 bases between them. This CDR3 is CAWSVGDSPGRDTQYF. The CDR3 nucleotides are TGTGCCTGGAGTGTTGGGGACTCCCCAGGCAGAGATACGCAGTATTTT.

V is TRBV9 and J is TRBJ2-3, with D possibly TRBD2 on 5 matching bases. The CDR3 is 16 residues long. Trimming removed 3 bases from V and 0 bases from J, with 14 bases in between. Germline CDR1 SGDLS, CDR2 YYNGEE. The CDR3 coding sequence is TGTGCCAGCAGCGCTCAAAGGGAGTCGAGCACAGATACGCAGTATTTT. Its translation is CASSAQRESSTDTQYF.

Only one count was recorded for this clone. This sequence joins TRBV7-8 and TRBJ2-7; 12 bases are a match to TRBD2. Germline CDR1 SGHVS, CDR2 FQNEAQ. The CDR3 is made up of 15 amino acids. J was trimmed by 1 base and V by 4 bases; bases with no gene match: 2. CDR3 sequence (DNA): TGTGCCAGCAGCTCGACTAGCGGGGGTTCCTACGAGCAGTACTTC. As protein: CASSSTSGGSYEQYF.

J is TRBJ1-2 and V is TRBV5-1, with unresolved D. The CDR3 contains 16 residues. Germline V CDR1 and CDR2: SGHRS, YFSETQ. The germline V and J ends were trimmed by 4 bases and 1 base, with 17 bases remaining between them. The CDR3 nucleotides read TGCGCCAGCAGCCTAGGAATTGGGCGGGGTAACTATGGCTACACCTTC. The encoded protein is CASSLGIGRGNYGYTF.

The rearrangement joins TRBV5-6 to TRBJ1-4, with D possibly being TRBD1 (5 bases). The CDR3 contains 14 residues. Trimming removed 0 bases at V and 7 bases at J, with 10 bases between. Looked up from germline, CDR1 is SGHDT and CDR2 is YYEEEE. The CDR3 DNA reads as TGTGCCAGCAGCTTGGCGACAGTGGGTGAAAAACTGTTTTTT. Protein: CASSLATVGEKLFF. Together with reference TRBV5-6 and TRBJ1-4, the CDR3 gives the full variable domain: DAGVTQSPTHLIKTRGQQVTLRCSPKSGHDTVSWYQQALGQGPQFIFQYYEEEERQRGNFPDRFSGHQFPNYSSELNVNALLLGDSALYLCASSLATVGEKLFFGSGTQLSVL.

This clone appeared a single time. This chain connects TRBV21-1 to TRBJ2-1; the DNA was not compared with TRBD2, the D call given in the table. TRBV21-1 represents a pseudogene. This CDR3 comprises 12 residues. The CDR3 loop reads CASNGGDNEQFF. The CDR3 nucleotides are TGTGCCAGCAACGGGGGGGACAATGAGCAGTTCTTC.

This sequence joins TRBV19 and TRBJ1-5; D is perhaps TRBD1 (5 bases). The CDR3 runs 13 residues. The V and J ends lost 9 bases and 6 bases respectively, with 15 bases between them. Germline CDR1 and CDR2: LNHDA and SQIVND (reference sequence). The CDR3 here is CASGGRAGQPQHF. DNA for the CDR3: TGTGCCAGCGGGGGGAGGGCTGGTCAGCCCCAGCATTTT.

The genes are TRBV6-1 and TRBJ1-4; D remains unclear. This CDR3 comprises 13 residues. Germline assignment: CDR1 MNHNS and CDR2 SASEGT. V lost 11 bases to trimming and J lost 4 bases, with 14 bases between them. CDR3 sequence: CASKGGLNEKLFF. As DNA, the CDR3 is TGTGCCTCCAAAGGAGGTCTTAATGAAAAACTGTTTTTT.

The J gene is TRBJ1-5, the V gene TRBV6-4; TRBD1 might be the D (6 bases). The germline V and J ends were trimmed by 5 bases and 6 bases, with 14 bases remaining between them. CDR1 and CDR2 from the germline V gene are MRHNA and SNTAGT. CDR3 length: 14 amino acids. CDR3 nucleotide sequence: TGTGCCAGCAGTCTGGGAGGGGGTTCTCAGCCCCAGCATTTT. Translation: CASSLGGGSQPQHF.

V usage is TRBV19 and J usage is TRBJ1-1; 9 bases map to TRBD1. Unmatched junction bases numbered 7, after V lost 5 bases and J lost 6 bases. This CDR3 is built from 14 residues. The germline CDR1 and CDR2 sequences are LNHDA and SQIVND (reference sequence). Here the CDR3 reads CASSFGQGPAEAFF. The CDR3 nucleotides are TGTGCCAGTAGTTTCGGACAGGGGCCCGCTGAAGCTTTCTTT.

A remark on this clone: Its ends do not fully match the called genes, so a read error is possible. The chain is built from TRBV7-6 and TRBJ2-7; 8 bases fit TRBD2. The CDR3 length is 12 residues. Germline lookup yields CDR1 SGHVS and CDR2 FNYEAQ. The CDR3 spells CASSRGGLNKDF. The CDR3 DNA reads as TGTGCCAGCAGCCGGGGGGGACTTAATAAAGACTTC.

This chain links TRBV6-5 with TRBJ2-1, with a possible D match to TRBD1 (6 bases). Trimming stripped 6 bases from V and 5 bases from J, with 17 bases between. CDR1 and CDR2 (germline): MNHEY, SVGAGI. The CDR3 length is 15 residues. The CDR3 nucleotides read TGTGCCAGCAGATTACAGGGTGGGAGAGACAATGAGCAGTTCTTC. As protein: CASRLQGGRDNEQFF.

V is TRBV6-5 and J is TRBJ2-3, with D unresolved. Trimming cost V 2 bases and J 2 bases, with 5 bases left between them. The CDR3 sequence is 13 residues long. Germline V gene data show CDR1 as MNHEY and CDR2 as SVGAGI. The CDR3 is CASSYLSTDTQYF. In nucleotides, the CDR3 is TGTGCCAGCAGTTACCTCTCCACAGATACGCAGTATTTT.

The chain combines TRBV6-5 with TRBJ1-2; the D is unclear. CDR1 is MNHEY, CDR2 SVGAGI, per germline. The CDR3 spans 13 residues. Trimming took 2 bases from V and 4 from J, leaving 8 bases between them. The CDR3 loop is CASSYGGPYGYTF. The CDR3 region has the DNA TGTGCCAGCAGTTACGGAGGGCCCTATGGCTACACCTTC.